Listed here is a single T cell receptor (beta chain). What it binds is not known. This record comes from a study of Ad26.COV2.S vaccination and SARS-CoV-2 variants. The data were produced by immunoSEQ multiplex PCR, yet TCRdb's version contains in-frame clones alone and is incomplete. The table has around 400,000 clones, around nine tenths seen once. The CDR3 is made up of 14 amino acids. V was pared by 5 bases and J by 4 bases, with 15 bases between. Germline CDR1 reads SGHAT; CDR2 reads FQDESV (reference sequence). Treatment described: about 20 received Ad26.COV2.S at low or high dose, single or two shots; 5 received placebo; per-sample allocation not given. Repertoires come from day 63 after the first vaccine or placebo injection. Its platform was an Ad26 vector, and its expressed antigen was Wuhan-strain SARS-CoV-2 spike. Study-wide results and caveats: Placebo and vaccine recipients had non-spike TCR breadth that was similar. People who got the vaccine had more spike-specific TCR breadth than people who got placebo.

The clonotype was recovered from a person between 18 and 59 years old who received the Ad26.COV2.S COVID-19 vaccine or a placebo. Sequenced here: peripheral blood, sampled in a trial of Ad26.COV2.S vaccine versus placebo. The chain has TRBV11-1 and TRBJ2-7, with unresolved D. This CDR3 reads CASSPDYGGYEQYF. For the CDR3, the DNA is TGTGCCAGCAGCCCCGATTATGGCGGATACGAGCAGTACTTC.